The clone carrying this T cell receptor beta chain was recorded once. What it binds is not known. In germline, CDR1 is MNHEY, CDR2 SMNVEV (reference sequence). The CDR3 runs 14 residues. Trimming at V came to 2 bases and at J to 6 bases, leaving 3 bases not matched to a gene. The PCR used 60 Vbeta and 13 Jbeta primers. Here immunoSEQ multiplex PCR was the method, and the copy in TCRdb shows in-frame clones only, minus some. The data show about 91,000 clones, 64% seen once. These data originate in a study of cytomegalovirus exposure and HLA in healthy donors. Findings of the study overall: In a later analysis, HLA-C alleles had the fewest associated TCRs, DRB1 alleles the most.

The receptor comes from a human donor in good health. The J gene is TRBJ2-2, the V gene TRBV27; 7 positions match TRBD1. The source material was PBMCs. This chain's CDR3 is CASSLIGGPGELFF. DNA for the CDR3: TGTGCCAGCAGTTTAATAGGGGGCCCCGGGGAGCTGTTTTTT.